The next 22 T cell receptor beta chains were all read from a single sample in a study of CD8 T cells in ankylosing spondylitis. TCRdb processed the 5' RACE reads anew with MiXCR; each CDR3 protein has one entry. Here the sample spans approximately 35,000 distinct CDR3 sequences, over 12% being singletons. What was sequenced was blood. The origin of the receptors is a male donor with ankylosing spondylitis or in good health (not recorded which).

The CDR3 here is CSVGNLYEQYV. CDR3 coding DNA: TGCAGCGTGGGAAACCTCTACGAGCAGTACGTC. J is TRBJ2-7 and V is TRBV29-1; no clear D gene. The CDR3 spans 11 residues. Between the trimmed V and J ends, which lost 6 bases and 3 bases, there was a span of 9 bases. Germline lookup yields CDR1 SQVTM and CDR2 ANQGSEA.

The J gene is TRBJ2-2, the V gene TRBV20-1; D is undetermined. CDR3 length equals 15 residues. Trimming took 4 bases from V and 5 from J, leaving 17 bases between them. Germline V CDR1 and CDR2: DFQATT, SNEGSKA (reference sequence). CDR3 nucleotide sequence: TGCAGTGCTACACAAACCCTGGCGGAGACCGGGGAGCTGTTTTTT. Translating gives CSATQTLAETGELFF.

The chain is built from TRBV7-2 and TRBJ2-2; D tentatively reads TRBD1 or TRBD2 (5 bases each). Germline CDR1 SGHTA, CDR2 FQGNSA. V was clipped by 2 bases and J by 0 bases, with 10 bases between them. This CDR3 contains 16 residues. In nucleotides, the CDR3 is TGTGCCAGCAGCTTATCGGGGACCTCGAACACCGGGGAGCTGTTTTTT. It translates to CASSLSGTSNTGELFF.

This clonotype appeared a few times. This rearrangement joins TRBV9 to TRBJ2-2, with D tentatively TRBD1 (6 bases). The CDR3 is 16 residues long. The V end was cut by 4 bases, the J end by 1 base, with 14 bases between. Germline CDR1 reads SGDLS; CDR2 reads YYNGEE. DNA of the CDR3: TGTGCCAGCAGCCCCACGACAGGACTGAACACCGGGGAGCTGTTTTTT. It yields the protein CASSPTTGLNTGELFF.

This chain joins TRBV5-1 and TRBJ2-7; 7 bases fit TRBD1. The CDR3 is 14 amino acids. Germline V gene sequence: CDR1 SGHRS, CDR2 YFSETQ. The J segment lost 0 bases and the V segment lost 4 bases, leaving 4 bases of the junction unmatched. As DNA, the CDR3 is TGCGCCAGCAGCGTGGGACAGAGCTCCTACGAGCAGTACGTC. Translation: CASSVGQSSYEQYV.

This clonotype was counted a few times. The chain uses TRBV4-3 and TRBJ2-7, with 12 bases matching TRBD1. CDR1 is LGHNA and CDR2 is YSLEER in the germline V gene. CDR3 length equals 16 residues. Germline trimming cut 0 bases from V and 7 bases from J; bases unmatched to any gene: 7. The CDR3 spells CASSQDTGTGGEEQYF. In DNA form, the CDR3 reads TGCGCCAGCAGCCAAGATACCGGGACAGGGGGCGAAGAGCAGTACTTC.

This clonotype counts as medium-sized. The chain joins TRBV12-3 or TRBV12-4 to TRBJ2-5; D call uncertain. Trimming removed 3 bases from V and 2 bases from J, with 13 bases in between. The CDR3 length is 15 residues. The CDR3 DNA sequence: TGTGCCAGCAGTTTTGATTTGGCAGGACAAGAGACCCAGTACTTC. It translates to CASSFDLAGQETQYF.

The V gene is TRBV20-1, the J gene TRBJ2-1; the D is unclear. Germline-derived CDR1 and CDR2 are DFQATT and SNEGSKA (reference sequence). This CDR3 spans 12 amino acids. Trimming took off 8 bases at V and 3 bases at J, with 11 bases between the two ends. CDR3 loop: CSPNTIYNEQFF. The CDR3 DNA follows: TGCAGTCCCAACACGATCTACAATGAGCAGTTCTTC.

CDR3 loop: CASSKTGTKRETQYF. For the CDR3, the DNA is TGTGCCAGCAGCAAGACCGGGACTAAGCGGGAGACCCAGTACTTC. The gene calls are TRBV7-2 and TRBJ2-5; 7 positions agree with TRBD2. Germline CDR1 reads SGHTA; CDR2 reads FQGNSA. The CDR3 is 15 residues long. V was clipped by 5 bases and J by 5 bases; unmatched bases: 11.

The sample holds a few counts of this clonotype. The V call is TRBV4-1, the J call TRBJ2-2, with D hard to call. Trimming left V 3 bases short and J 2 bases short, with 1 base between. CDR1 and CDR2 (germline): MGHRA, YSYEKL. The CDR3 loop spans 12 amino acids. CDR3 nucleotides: TGCGCCAGCAGCCACAACACCGGGGAGCTGTTTTTT. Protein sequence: CASSHNTGELFF.

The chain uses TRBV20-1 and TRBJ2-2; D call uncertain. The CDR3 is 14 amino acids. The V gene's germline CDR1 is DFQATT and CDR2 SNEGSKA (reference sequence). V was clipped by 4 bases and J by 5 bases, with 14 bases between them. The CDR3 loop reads CSAKSVRGTGELFF. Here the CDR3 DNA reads TGCAGTGCTAAGAGCGTCCGTGGAACCGGGGAGCTGTTTTTT.

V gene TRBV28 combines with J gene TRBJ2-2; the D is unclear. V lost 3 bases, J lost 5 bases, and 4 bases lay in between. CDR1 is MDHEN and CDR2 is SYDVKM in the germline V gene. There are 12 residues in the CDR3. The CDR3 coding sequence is TGTGCCAGCAGTTTCGTGACCGGGGAGCTGTTTTTT. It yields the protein CASSFVTGELFF. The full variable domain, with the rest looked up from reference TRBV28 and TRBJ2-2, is DVKVTQSSRYLVKRTGEKVFLECVQDMDHENMFWYRQDPGLGLRLIYFSYDVKMKEKGDIPEGYSVSREKKERFSLILESASTNQTSMYLCASSFVTGELFFGEGSRLTVL.

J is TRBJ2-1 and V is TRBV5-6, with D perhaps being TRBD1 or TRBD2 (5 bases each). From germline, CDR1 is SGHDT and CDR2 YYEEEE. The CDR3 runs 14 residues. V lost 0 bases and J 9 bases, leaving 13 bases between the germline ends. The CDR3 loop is CASSLVAGASEQFF. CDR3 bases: TGTGCCAGCAGCTTGGTGGCCGGGGCGAGTGAGCAGTTCTTC.

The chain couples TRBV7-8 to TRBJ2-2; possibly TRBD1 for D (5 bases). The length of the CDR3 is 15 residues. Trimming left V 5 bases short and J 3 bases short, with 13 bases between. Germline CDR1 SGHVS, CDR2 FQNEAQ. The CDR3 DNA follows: TGTGCCAGCAGCCCGCGTGGGGCCCACACCGGGGAGCTGTTTTTT. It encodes CASSPRGAHTGELFF.

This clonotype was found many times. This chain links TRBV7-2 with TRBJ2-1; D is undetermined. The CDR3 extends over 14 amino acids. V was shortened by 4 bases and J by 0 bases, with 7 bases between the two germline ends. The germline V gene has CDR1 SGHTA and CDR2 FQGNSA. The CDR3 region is CASSSVRSYNEQFF. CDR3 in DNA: TGTGCCAGCAGCTCCGTGCGCTCCTACAATGAGCAGTTCTTC.

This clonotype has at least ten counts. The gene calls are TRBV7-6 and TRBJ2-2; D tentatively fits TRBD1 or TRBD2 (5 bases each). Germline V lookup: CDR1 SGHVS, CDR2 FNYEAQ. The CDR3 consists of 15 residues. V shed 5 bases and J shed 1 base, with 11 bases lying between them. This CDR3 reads CASSPGTVNTGELFF. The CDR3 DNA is TGTGCCAGCAGCCCCGGGACGGTGAACACCGGGGAGCTGTTTTTT. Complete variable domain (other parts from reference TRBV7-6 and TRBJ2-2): GAGVSQSPRYKVTKRGQDVALRCDPISGHVSLYWYRQALGQGPEFLTYFNYEAQQDKSGLPNDRFSAERPEGSISTLTIQRTEQRDSAMYRCASSPGTVNTGELFFGEGSRLTVL.

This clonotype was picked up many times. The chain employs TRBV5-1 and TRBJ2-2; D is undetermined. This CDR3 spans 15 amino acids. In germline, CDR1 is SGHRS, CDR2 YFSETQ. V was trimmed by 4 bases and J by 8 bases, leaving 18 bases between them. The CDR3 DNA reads TGCGCCAGCAGCCCCGCTGGGATAGCCGGGGGGGAGCTGTTTTTT. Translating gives CASSPAGIAGGELFF.

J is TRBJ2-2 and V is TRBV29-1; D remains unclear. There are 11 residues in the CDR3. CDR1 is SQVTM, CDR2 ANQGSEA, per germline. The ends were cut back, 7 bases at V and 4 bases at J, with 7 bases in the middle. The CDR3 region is CSAESTGELFF. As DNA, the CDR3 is TGCAGCGCCGAGTCCACCGGGGAGCTGTTTTTT.

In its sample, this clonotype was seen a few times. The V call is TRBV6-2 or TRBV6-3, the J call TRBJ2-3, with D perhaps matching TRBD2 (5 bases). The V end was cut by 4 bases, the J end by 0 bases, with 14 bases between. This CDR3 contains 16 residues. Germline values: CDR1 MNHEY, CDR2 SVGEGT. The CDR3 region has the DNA TGTGCCAGCAGTTCTACGAGCGGACCCAGCACAGATACGCAGTATTTT. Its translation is CASSSTSGPSTDTQYF.

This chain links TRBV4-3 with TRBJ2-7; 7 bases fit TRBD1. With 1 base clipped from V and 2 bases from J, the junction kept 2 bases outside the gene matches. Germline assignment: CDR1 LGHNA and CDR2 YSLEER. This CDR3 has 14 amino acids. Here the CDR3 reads CASSQGGQTYEQYF. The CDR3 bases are TGCGCCAGCAGCCAAGGGGGACAGACCTACGAGCAGTACTTC.

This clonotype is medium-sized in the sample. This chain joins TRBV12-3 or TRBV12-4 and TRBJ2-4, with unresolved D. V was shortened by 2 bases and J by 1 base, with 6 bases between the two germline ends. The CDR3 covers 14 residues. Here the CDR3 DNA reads TGTGCCAGCAGTTTACGGGCGGCCAAAAACATTCAGTACTTC. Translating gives CASSLRAAKNIQYF.

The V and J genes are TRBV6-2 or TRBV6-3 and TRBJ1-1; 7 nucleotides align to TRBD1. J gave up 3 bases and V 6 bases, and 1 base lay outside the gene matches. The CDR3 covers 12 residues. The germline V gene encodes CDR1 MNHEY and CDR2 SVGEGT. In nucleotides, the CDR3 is TGTGCCAGCAGCGACAGGGACACTGAAGCTTTCTTT. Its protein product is CASSDRDTEAFF.